This section outlines one T cell receptor (beta chain) sequence together with its context. No antigen is known for it. Nothing much larger sits one base from this clone, and base qualities are not available. The germline ends are 16 bases apart after V is trimmed by 4 bases and J by 7 bases. CDR1 and CDR2, per the germline V gene (reference sequence), are SEHNR and FQNEAQ. The CDR3 runs 15 residues from the cysteine to the phenylalanine. Here the CDR3 DNA is all that survives: 45 bases in frame from base 1. The data derive from a study of blood T cell repertoires in COVID-19 (TCRdb year 2020). As for the study more broadly: Samples from collaborators originated in the United States, Italy and Spain and spanned both the acute and convalescent phases of COVID-19. The prospective study material was composed of cDNA or gDNA derived from T cells, B-cell-depleted T cells, or PBMCs. Deeply sampled blood TCRbeta repertoires from subjects exposed to, actively infected with, or recovered from COVID-19 were included in the dataset. The repertoires were released in a freely available public database meant as a resource for research on the immune response to SARS-CoV-2. The samples were drawn from the first 160 participants of the ongoing ImmuneRACE study and from 950 to 1,500 subjects provided by 6 global collaborators. The sample metadata nearly always contained a de-identified subject ID, COVID-19 status, age in years and sex. Where available, HLA class I and class II types were obtained from metadata supplied by the sample provider rather than from assay-based typing.

At one collaborating source in Seattle, patients were enrolled during active infection and were followed longitudinally through the course of disease. Whole blood was collected in K2EDTA tubes by collaborating institutions according to the institutions' own protocols. For TCRbeta analysis, collaborators shipped samples as frozen whole blood, isolated PBMCs, or DNA extracted from either of those sample types. TCRbeta CDR3 regions were amplified from genomic DNA using the immunoSEQ Assay, a bias-controlled multiplex PCR. As for how the authors treated the data: The number of nucleated cells in each sample was estimated from the amplification of reference gene primers within the assay. To quantify the absolute abundance of each unique TCRbeta CDR3 rearrangement, sequence reads were collapsed and filtered. For each sample, productive Simpson clonality was calculated as the square root of Simpson's diversity index across productive rearrangements. TCRdb provides this immuneACCESS table in a form limited to in-frame rearrangements. Some clones are lacking; in checked studies, under half of them reflect an unresolved V gene, and why the rest are absent is not known. V and J calls and clone size come straight from that table; D and trimming were deduced from the DNA. Counted in this sample were 200,000 to 250,000 clones; approximately 84% of them appeared once. The ten largest clones capture 7.5% to 9% of the sample.

Study-wide findings and limitations: How much clinical and demographic metadata was included differed by source and by participant, and the metadata was provided uncurated.

This sequence originates from an elderly woman with COVID-19, enrolled during active disease. The sequence links TRBV7-9 to TRBJ1-4; perhaps TRBD1 is the D gene, with 6 bases matching. What was sequenced was peripheral blood. The DNA reads as follows: TGTGCCAGCAGCTCCGCAGGGGTCAGGGGTGAAAAACTGTTTTTT. The encoded protein is CASSSAGVRGEKLFF.